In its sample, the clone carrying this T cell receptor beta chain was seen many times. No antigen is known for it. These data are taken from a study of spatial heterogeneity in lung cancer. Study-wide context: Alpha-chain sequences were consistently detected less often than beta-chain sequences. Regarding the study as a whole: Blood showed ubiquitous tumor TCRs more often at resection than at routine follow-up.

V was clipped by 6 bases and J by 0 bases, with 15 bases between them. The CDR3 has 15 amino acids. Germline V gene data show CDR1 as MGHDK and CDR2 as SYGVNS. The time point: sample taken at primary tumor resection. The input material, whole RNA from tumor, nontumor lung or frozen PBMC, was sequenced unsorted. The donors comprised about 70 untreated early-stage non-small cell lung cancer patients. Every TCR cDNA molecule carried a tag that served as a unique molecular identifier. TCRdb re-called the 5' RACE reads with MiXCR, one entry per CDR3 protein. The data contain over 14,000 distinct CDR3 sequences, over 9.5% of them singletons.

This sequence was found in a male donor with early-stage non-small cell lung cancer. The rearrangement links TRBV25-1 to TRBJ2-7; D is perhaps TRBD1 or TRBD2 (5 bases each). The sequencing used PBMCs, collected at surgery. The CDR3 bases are TGTGCCAGCAGCGACGGGACGCCTAGCTCCTACGAGCAGTACTTC. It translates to CASSDGTPSSYEQYF.